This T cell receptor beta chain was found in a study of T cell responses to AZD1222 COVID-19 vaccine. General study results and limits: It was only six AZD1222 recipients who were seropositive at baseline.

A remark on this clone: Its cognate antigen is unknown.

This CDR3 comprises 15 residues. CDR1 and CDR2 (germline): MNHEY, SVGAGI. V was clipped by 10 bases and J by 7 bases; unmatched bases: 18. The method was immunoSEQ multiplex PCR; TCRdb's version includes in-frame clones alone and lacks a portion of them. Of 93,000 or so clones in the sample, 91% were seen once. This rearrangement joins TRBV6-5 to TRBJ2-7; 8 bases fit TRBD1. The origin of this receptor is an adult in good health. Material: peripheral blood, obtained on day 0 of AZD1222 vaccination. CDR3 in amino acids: CATFPTRGPRGEQYF. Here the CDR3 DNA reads TGTGCCACCTTCCCGACCAGGGGGCCGAGGGGGGAGCAGTACTTC.